The 17 T cell receptor beta chains below were found in one sample sequenced in a study of shared clonotypes between healthy human individuals. Sequenced by immunoSEQ multiplex PCR; TCRdb stores in-frame clones only, minus some. The sample shows hundreds of thousands of clones, over 70% of them seen only once. The specimen was memory CD4+ T cells sorted from blood. Indicated subset: CD45RA-negative fraction. All receptors derive from a man aged 30 to 39 in good health.

The sample holds a few counts of this clone. This chain links TRBV19 with TRBJ2-7; tentatively, D is TRBD2 (7 bases). The V gene's germline CDR1 is LNHDA and CDR2 SQIVND (reference sequence). The CDR3 has 14 residues. The germline V and J ends were trimmed by 7 bases and 3 bases, with 16 bases remaining between them. DNA for the CDR3: TGTGCCAGTATGCGGGGGCCGGTCGGCTACGAGCAGTACTTC. It encodes CASMRGPVGYEQYF.

The chain couples TRBV11-1 to TRBJ2-5; D may be TRBD1 (5 bases). The V end lost 1 base, the J end lost 5 bases, and 8 bases lay between the germline ends. Germline V gene sequence: CDR1 SGHAT, CDR2 FQDESV (reference sequence). This CDR3 is 13 amino acids long. In nucleotides, the CDR3 is TGTGCCAGCAGCTTAGGACAGTTGGAGACCCAGTACTTC. Its protein is CASSLGQLETQYF.

This clone was recorded only once. The chain combines TRBV18 with TRBJ2-7, with D uncertain. The length of the CDR3 is 12 residues. V dropped 2 bases and J dropped 3 bases, with 5 bases sitting between them. CDR1 and CDR2 from the germline V gene are KGHSH and LQKENI. CDR3 amino acids: CASSPSLYEQYF. CDR3 in DNA: TGTGCCAGCTCACCATCCCTCTACGAGCAGTACTTC.

By sample fraction, this clone is large (0.1 to 1%). The J gene is TRBJ1-1, the V gene TRBV6-6, with D possibly matching TRBD1 (5 bases). The germline CDR1 and CDR2 sequences are MNHNY and SVGAGI (reference sequence). There are 14 residues in the CDR3. Trimming took 6 bases from V and 3 from J, leaving 14 bases between them. The CDR3 DNA is TGTGCCAGCAGCAAACAGGCCTGGGACACTGAAGCTTTCTTT. Translated, it gives CASSKQAWDTEAFF.

The rearrangement uses TRBV25-1 and TRBJ2-2; tentative D call: TRBD1 (5 bases). Germline CDR1 and CDR2: MGHDK and SYGVNS. The CDR3 sequence is 16 residues long. Trimming took 3 bases from V and 0 from J, leaving 11 bases between them. The CDR3 sequence is CASSDPVRANTGELFF. The CDR3 DNA follows: TGTGCCAGCAGTGACCCCGTCAGGGCGAACACCGGGGAGCTGTTTTTT.

Points on this clone: Different DNA sequences within this sample yield the same CDR3. The genes are TRBV18 and TRBJ2-3, with no clear D. The ends were cut back, 3 bases at V and 4 bases at J, with 8 bases in the middle. This CDR3 contains 13 residues. The germline gives CDR1 KGHSH, CDR2 LQKENI. CDR3 protein: CASSPGNADTQYF. In DNA, the CDR3 is TGTGCCAGCTCACCGGGGAATGCAGATACGCAGTATTTT.

This chain uses TRBV2 with TRBJ2-2; D may match TRBD1 or TRBD2 (5 bases each). V was pared by 6 bases and J by 0 bases, with 11 bases between. Germline loops: CDR1 SNHLY, CDR2 FYNNEI. The CDR3 totals 15 residues. CDR3 residues: CASRGTVANTGELFF. The CDR3 region has the DNA TGTGCCAGCAGGGGGACGGTCGCGAACACCGGGGAGCTGTTTTTT.

The J gene is TRBJ2-7, the V gene TRBV28; TRBD2 matches 7 bases. This CDR3 region has 21 residues. V trimming: 7 bases; J trimming: 5 bases; junction bases outside the gene matches: 32. Looked up from germline, CDR1 is MDHEN and CDR2 is SYDVKM. The CDR3 spells CASTPPSAGVFVLRASDEQYF. The CDR3 DNA is TGTGCCAGCACCCCCCCGAGCGCGGGAGTGTTTGTTCTACGGGCTTCGGACGAGCAGTACTTC.

V and J are TRBV2 and TRBJ2-2; 8 bases fit TRBD1. The CDR3 is made up of 13 amino acids. CDR1 SNHLY and CDR2 FYNNEI come from the germline V gene. V was pared by 8 bases and J by 6 bases, with 5 bases of the junction left unmatched. CDR3 nucleotides: TGTGCCAGCGAGACAGGGGCGGCCGGGGAGCTGTTTTTT. Its translation is CASETGAAGELFF.

The chain joins TRBV29-1 to TRBJ2-7; TRBD1 is a possible D gene (5 bases). V dropped 6 bases and J dropped 2 bases, with 8 bases sitting between them. Looked up from germline, CDR1 is SQVTM and CDR2 is ANQGSEA. There are 11 residues in the CDR3. Here the CDR3 reads CSVGHAYEQYF. CDR3 nucleotide sequence: TGCAGCGTGGGGCATGCCTACGAGCAGTACTTC.

The genes are TRBV5-1 and TRBJ1-1, with D perhaps TRBD1 (6 bases). Germline V gives CDR1 SGHRS, CDR2 YFSETQ. This CDR3 has 14 residues. The V gene lost 4 bases and the J gene lost 4 bases, with 14 bases spanning the gap. In nucleotides, the CDR3 is TGCGCCAGCAGCCTTAGCGGAGGGGGCACTGAAGCTTTCTTT. Protein product: CASSLSGGGTEAFF.

There are many counts of this clone. The gene calls are TRBV27 and TRBJ1-1; D ambiguous. V was cut by 5 bases and J by 4 bases, with 17 bases left in between. The germline CDR1 and CDR2 sequences are MNHEY and SMNVEV (reference sequence). The CDR3 sequence is 15 residues long. The CDR3 nucleotides read TGTGCCAGCAGTCCCGGAGGCATGGAGGGCACTGAAGCTTTCTTT. Its translation: CASSPGGMEGTEAFF.

This clone was picked up a small number of times. This rearrangement joins TRBV19 to TRBJ2-5; perhaps TRBD2 as D (6 bases). The CDR3 has 15 residues. Trimming cost V 3 bases and J 5 bases, with 16 bases left between them. Per the germline V gene, CDR1 is LNHDA and CDR2 is SQIVND (reference sequence). CDR3 protein: CASSITPSGSETQYF. DNA of the CDR3: TGTGCCAGTAGTATCACCCCCAGCGGGTCTGAGACCCAGTACTTC.

V is TRBV16 and J is TRBJ1-1, with D maybe TRBD1 (6 bases). This CDR3 contains 15 residues. Germline-derived CDR1 and CDR2 are KGHSY and FQNENV. The V end was cut by 2 bases, the J end by 3 bases, with 13 bases between. This CDR3 is CASSQGPTGYTEAFF. The CDR3 region has the DNA TGTGCCAGCAGCCAAGGTCCTACAGGGTACACTGAAGCTTTCTTT.

The chain has TRBV2 and TRBJ2-2; no reliable D call. This CDR3 contains 12 residues. Trimming removed 7 bases at V and 6 bases at J, with 9 bases between. The germline V gene encodes CDR1 SNHLY and CDR2 FYNNEI. DNA of the CDR3: TGTGCCAGCACCCCGGGCCCCGGGGAGCTGTTTTTT. Translation: CASTPGPGELFF.

This clone was observed a handful of times. The chain couples TRBV5-6 to TRBJ2-5; a possible D gene is TRBD2 (6 bases). Germline lookup yields CDR1 SGHDT and CDR2 YYEEEE. The CDR3 contains 15 residues. V lost 3 bases and J 1 base, leaving 13 bases between the germline ends. The CDR3 DNA follows: TGTGCCAGCAGCTGGGGAGGTCAGCTCCAAGAGACCCAGTACTTC. It is translated as CASSWGGQLQETQYF.

This sequence joins TRBV29-1 and TRBJ1-1, with D perhaps matching TRBD1 (6 bases). The germline V gene has CDR1 SQVTM and CDR2 ANQGSEA. The CDR3 length is 14 residues. V was trimmed by 5 bases and J by 5 bases, leaving 18 bases between them. CDR3 in amino acids: CSVFGTGRGTEAFF. The CDR3 coding sequence is TGCAGCGTTTTTGGGACTGGCAGGGGTACTGAAGCTTTCTTT. The whole variable domain, filled in from reference TRBV29-1 and TRBJ1-1, reads SAVISQKPSRDICQRGTSLTIQCQVDSQVTMMFWYRQQPGQSLTLIATANQGSEATYESGFVIDKFPISRPNLTFSTLTVSNMSPEDSSIYLCSVFGTGRGTEAFFGQGTRLTVV.